This is a list of T cell receptor beta chains from one sample in a study of T cell repertoires in cytomegalovirus infection. One entry per CDR3 protein, called by TCRdb with MiXCR from the reads. The sample includes fewer than 550,000 distinct CDR3 sequences, roughly a third of them seen just once. Sample: PBMCs. The receptor set was obtained from a human donor in good health (CMV status not recorded). Some clones in this sample may be carry-over from other donors' samples. Each CDR3 is given with its conserved first and last residue. A D gene is named only where the DNA matches it firmly. Only some rows state a clone size, as once, few, many or a class for expanded clones.

clone size: once
V gene: TRBV7-9
J gene: TRBJ2-5
D gene: TRBD1
CDR3 protein: CASSLAGTGLETQYF
CDR3 DNA: TGTGCCAGCAGCTTAGCTGGGACAGGGCTGGAGACCCAGTACTTC

clone size: NA
V gene: TRBV20-1
J gene: TRBJ2-3
D gene: TRBD1
CDR3 protein: CSASGQGAWDTQYF
CDR3 DNA: TGCAGTGCCTCTGGACAGGGGGCATGGGATACGCAGTATTTT

clone size: NA
V gene: TRBV5-1
J gene: TRBJ2-3
D gene: NA
CDR3 protein: CASSLGGADTDTQYF
CDR3 DNA: TGCGCCAGCAGCTTGGGAGGGGCTGACACAGATACGCAGTATTTT

clone size: few
V gene: TRBV6-6
J gene: TRBJ1-1
D gene: TRBD1
CDR3 protein: CASTLTGGASEAFF
CDR3 DNA: TGTGCCAGCACCTTGACAGGGGGTGCCTCTGAAGCTTTCTTT

clone size: many
V gene: TRBV12-3/TRBV12-4
J gene: TRBJ1-6
D gene: NA
CDR3 protein: CASSLSTSYNSPLHF
CDR3 DNA: TGTGCCAGCAGTTTATCCACCTCCTATAATTCACCCCTCCACTTT

clone size: NA
V gene: TRBV6-1
J gene: TRBJ1-1
D gene: NA
CDR3 protein: CASSETGYGTEAFF
CDR3 DNA: TGTGCCAGCAGTGAAACAGGGTACGGGACTGAAGCTTTCTTT

clone size: many
V gene: TRBV7-8
J gene: TRBJ1-6
D gene: NA
CDR3 protein: CASSLDRQGRGSPLHF
CDR3 DNA: TGTGCCAGCAGCTTAGATAGGCAGGGCCGTGGTTCACCCCTCCACTTT

clone size: few
V gene: TRBV11-2
J gene: TRBJ1-2
D gene: NA
CDR3 protein: CASSQDQGLANYGYTF
CDR3 DNA: TGTGCCAGCAGCCAAGACCAGGGGTTAGCTAACTATGGCTACACCTTC

clone size: NA
V gene: TRBV7-3
J gene: TRBJ2-1
D gene: TRBD2
CDR3 protein: CASIPRWTSGGANEQFF
CDR3 DNA: TGTGCCAGCATCCCTCGCTGGACTAGCGGGGGGGCCAATGAGCAGTTCTTC

clone size: few
V gene: TRBV29-1
J gene: TRBJ2-5
D gene: TRBD1
CDR3 protein: CSELRGLGETQYF
CDR3 DNA: TGCAGCGAGCTCAGGGGGCTGGGTGAGACCCAGTACTTC

clone size: NA
V gene: TRBV14
J gene: TRBJ2-3
D gene: TRBD2
CDR3 protein: CASSHSSGRADTQYF
CDR3 DNA: TGTGCCAGCAGCCATTCTAGCGGGAGGGCAGATACGCAGTATTTT

clone size: few
V gene: TRBV12-3/TRBV12-4
J gene: TRBJ2-7
D gene: TRBD1
CDR3 protein: CASQGAASYEQYF
CDR3 DNA: TGTGCCAGCCAGGGGGCCGCCTCCTACGAGCAGTACTTC

clone size: few
V gene: TRBV6-2/TRBV6-3
J gene: TRBJ1-1
D gene: NA
CDR3 protein: CASSFFEGNTEAFF
CDR3 DNA: TGTGCCAGCAGCTTCTTTGAGGGGAACACTGAAGCTTTCTTT

clone size: NA
V gene: TRBV5-6
J gene: TRBJ2-7
D gene: NA
CDR3 protein: CASSTLASYEQYF
CDR3 DNA: TGTGCCAGCAGCACCCTCGCCTCCTACGAGCAGTACTTC

clone size: many
V gene: TRBV7-2
J gene: TRBJ2-3
D gene: NA
CDR3 protein: CASSPGNQRRTDTQYF
CDR3 DNA: TGTGCCAGCAGTCCCGGGAACCAGAGACGCACAGATACGCAGTATTTT

clone size: many
V gene: TRBV4-1
J gene: TRBJ2-3
D gene: TRBD2
CDR3 protein: CASSRLPGLDGDTQYF
CDR3 DNA: TGCGCCAGCAGTCGATTACCCGGACTAGACGGAGATACGCAGTATTTT

clone size: many
V gene: TRBV7-8
J gene: TRBJ1-2
D gene: NA
CDR3 protein: CASSLEGQGAVRGYTF
CDR3 DNA: TGTGCCAGCAGCTTAGAGGGTCAAGGAGCCGTGCGTGGCTACACCTTC

clone size: NA
V gene: TRBV5-4
J gene: TRBJ1-5
D gene: NA
CDR3 protein: CASSLDSAPNQPQHF
CDR3 DNA: TGTGCCAGCAGCTTGGACAGTGCCCCCAATCAGCCCCAGCATTTT

clone size: few
V gene: TRBV4-2
J gene: TRBJ1-2
D gene: NA
CDR3 protein: CASSQDATSTNYGYTF
CDR3 DNA: TGTGCCAGCAGCCAAGATGCAACGTCGACTAACTATGGCTACACCTTC

clone size: many
V gene: TRBV7-2
J gene: TRBJ1-1
D gene: NA
CDR3 protein: CASSFVQNTEAFF
CDR3 DNA: TGTGCCAGCAGCTTTGTACAGAACACTGAAGCTTTCTTT

clone size: NA
V gene: TRBV10-2
J gene: TRBJ2-5
D gene: TRBD1
CDR3 protein: CASSESWTGGVETQYF
CDR3 DNA: TGCGCCAGCAGTGAGTCTTGGACAGGGGGTGTTGAGACCCAGTACTTC

clone size: NA
V gene: TRBV4-1
J gene: TRBJ2-7
D gene: NA
CDR3 protein: CASSQDISYEQYF
CDR3 DNA: TGCGCCAGCAGCCAAGATATAAGCTACGAGCAGTACTTC

clone size: NA
V gene: TRBV5-5
J gene: TRBJ2-5
D gene: TRBD1
CDR3 protein: CASSSRTGTTETQYF
CDR3 DNA: TGTGCCAGCAGCTCAAGGACAGGGACGACAGAGACCCAGTACTTC

clone size: NA
V gene: TRBV29-1
J gene: TRBJ1-4
D gene: TRBD1
CDR3 protein: CSVTMPGQGDEKLFF
CDR3 DNA: TGCAGCGTTACCATGCCGGGACAGGGGGATGAAAAACTGTTTTTT

clone size: NA
V gene: TRBV2
J gene: TRBJ2-3
D gene: NA
CDR3 protein: CASSVSRTDTQYF
CDR3 DNA: TGTGCCAGCAGTGTTTCCCGCACAGATACGCAGTATTTT

clone size: few
V gene: TRBV6-1
J gene: TRBJ2-3
D gene: TRBD2
CDR3 protein: CASSPGTSGGTPGTQYF
CDR3 DNA: TGTGCCAGCAGTCCCGGGACTAGCGGGGGAACACCCGGTACGCAGTATTTT

clone size: few
V gene: TRBV7-2
J gene: TRBJ1-5
D gene: TRBD1
CDR3 protein: CASSSTGYGNQPQHF
CDR3 DNA: TGTGCCAGCAGCTCGACAGGGTACGGCAATCAGCCCCAGCATTTT

clone size: NA
V gene: TRBV29-1
J gene: TRBJ1-2
D gene: NA
CDR3 protein: CSVQAGGYTF
CDR3 DNA: TGCAGCGTTCAGGCGGGAGGCTACACCTTC

clone size: few
V gene: TRBV7-9
J gene: TRBJ2-5
D gene: NA
CDR3 protein: CASSPRGVGQETQYF
CDR3 DNA: TGTGCCAGCAGTCCGAGGGGGGTTGGCCAAGAGACCCAGTACTTC

clone size: NA
V gene: TRBV10-3
J gene: TRBJ2-1
D gene: TRBD1
CDR3 protein: CAISEWDSEQFF
CDR3 DNA: TGTGCCATCAGTGAGTGGGACAGTGAGCAGTTCTTC

clone size: NA
V gene: TRBV11-3
J gene: TRBJ1-1
D gene: NA
CDR3 protein: CASSLQGPPTEAFF
CDR3 DNA: TGTGCCAGCAGCCTTCAGGGCCCCCCCACTGAAGCTTTCTTT

clone size: NA
V gene: TRBV5-6
J gene: TRBJ2-6
D gene: NA
CDR3 protein: CDSSLQGSGANVLTF
CDR3 DNA: TGTGACAGCAGCTTGCAAGGGTCTGGGGCCAACGTCCTGACTTTC

clone size: medium-sized
V gene: TRBV7-2
J gene: TRBJ2-4
D gene: TRBD2
CDR3 protein: CASSPRLVAGGPVTKNIQYF
CDR3 DNA: TGTGCCAGCAGCCCACGGCTGGTAGCGGGGGGGCCGGTAACCAAAAACATTCAGTACTTC

clone size: NA
V gene: TRBV2
J gene: TRBJ1-1
D gene: TRBD1
CDR3 protein: CASTARQGMNTEAFF
CDR3 DNA: TGTGCCAGCACTGCTAGACAGGGCATGAACACTGAAGCTTTCTTT

clone size: NA
V gene: TRBV7-6
J gene: TRBJ2-1
D gene: TRBD2
CDR3 protein: CASSLTRGGAVSEQFF
CDR3 DNA: TGTGCCAGCAGCTTAACGCGCGGGGGGGCGGTTAGTGAGCAGTTCTTC

clone size: many
V gene: TRBV7-9
J gene: TRBJ1-6
D gene: NA
CDR3 protein: CASSQGQGFPHF
CDR3 DNA: TGTGCCAGCAGCCAAGGGCAGGGTTTCCCCCACTTT

clone size: once
V gene: TRBV18
J gene: TRBJ2-1
D gene: NA
CDR3 protein: CASSPRETPYNEQFF
CDR3 DNA: TGTGCCAGCTCACCACGAGAGACTCCTTACAATGAGCAGTTCTTC

clone size: few
V gene: TRBV27
J gene: TRBJ1-5
D gene: NA
CDR3 protein: CASSFRGYNQPQHF
CDR3 DNA: TGTGCCAGCAGTTTCAGGGGATACAATCAGCCCCAGCATTTT

clone size: NA
V gene: TRBV6-6
J gene: TRBJ2-4
D gene: NA
CDR3 protein: CASSYTGSYIQYF
CDR3 DNA: TGTGCCAGCAGTTACACAGGATCGTACATTCAGTACTTC

clone size: NA
V gene: TRBV12-3/TRBV12-4
J gene: TRBJ1-2
D gene: NA
CDR3 protein: CPSLTSGGRRYGYTF
CDR3 DNA: TGTCCCAGCCTTACCTCCGGGGGGCGTCGGTATGGCTACACCTTC

clone size: NA
V gene: TRBV7-8
J gene: TRBJ2-5
D gene: TRBD2
CDR3 protein: CASSPSGGAGIETQYF
CDR3 DNA: TGTGCCAGCAGCCCTAGCGGGGGGGCCGGTATTGAGACCCAGTACTTC

clone size: NA
V gene: TRBV12-3/TRBV12-4
J gene: TRBJ2-1
D gene: NA
CDR3 protein: CASSWPQGKFF
CDR3 DNA: TGTGCCAGCAGTTGGCCTCAGGGGAAGTTCTTC

clone size: many
V gene: TRBV7-8
J gene: TRBJ2-3
D gene: TRBD2
CDR3 protein: CASSFSGLADTQYF
CDR3 DNA: TGTGCCAGCAGTTTTAGCGGGCTTGCAGATACGCAGTATTTT

clone size: NA
V gene: TRBV19
J gene: TRBJ1-5
D gene: NA
CDR3 protein: CASRTPGMGVDQPQHF
CDR3 DNA: TGTGCCAGTAGAACGCCCGGGATGGGGGTCGATCAGCCCCAGCATTTT

clone size: NA
V gene: TRBV6-1
J gene: TRBJ2-3
D gene: TRBD1
CDR3 protein: CASSERDRGSRDTQYF
CDR3 DNA: TGTGCCAGCAGTGAAAGGGACAGGGGCTCTCGAGATACGCAGTATTTT

clone size: few
V gene: TRBV12-3/TRBV12-4
J gene: TRBJ1-3
D gene: NA
CDR3 protein: CASSLEGRLSGNTIYF
CDR3 DNA: TGTGCCAGCAGTTTAGAGGGCAGGCTCTCTGGAAACACCATATATTTT

clone size: few
V gene: TRBV20-1
J gene: TRBJ1-3
D gene: NA
CDR3 protein: CSATRDGVAGNTIYF
CDR3 DNA: TGCAGTGCCACCCGGGATGGGGTGGCTGGAAACACCATATATTTT

clone size: NA
V gene: TRBV3-1
J gene: TRBJ1-5
D gene: NA
CDR3 protein: CASSQDREGYSNQPQHF
CDR3 DNA: TGTGCCAGCAGCCAAGATCGCGAGGGTTATAGCAATCAGCCCCAGCATTTT

clone size: many
V gene: TRBV7-2
J gene: TRBJ2-7
D gene: NA
CDR3 protein: CASSQNLGDYEQYF
CDR3 DNA: TGTGCCAGCAGCCAGAACTTGGGGGACTACGAGCAGTACTTC

clone size: NA
V gene: TRBV7-3
J gene: TRBJ2-7
D gene: NA
CDR3 protein: CASSHRDLGYEQYF
CDR3 DNA: TGTGCCAGCAGCCACCGGGACCTAGGCTACGAGCAGTACTTC

clone size: NA
V gene: TRBV5-4
J gene: TRBJ2-2
D gene: TRBD2
CDR3 protein: CASSLRGGPIGELFF
CDR3 DNA: TGTGCCAGCAGCTTGCGGGGGGGGCCGATCGGGGAGCTGTTTTTT

clone size: NA
V gene: TRBV19
J gene: TRBJ1-5
D gene: TRBD1
CDR3 protein: CASSIGDRINQPQHF
CDR3 DNA: TGTGCCAGTAGTATAGGGGACAGGATAAATCAGCCCCAGCATTTT

clone size: many
V gene: TRBV7-6
J gene: TRBJ2-5
D gene: NA
CDR3 protein: CASSLAQEGLETQYF
CDR3 DNA: TGTGCCAGCAGCTTAGCGCAGGAAGGATTGGAGACCCAGTACTTC

clone size: once
V gene: TRBV2
J gene: TRBJ1-5
D gene: NA
CDR3 protein: CASSGQLGSQYSNQPQHF
CDR3 DNA: TGTGCCAGCAGTGGGCAACTCGGTTCTCAGTATAGCAATCAGCCCCAGCATTTT